The text below deals with one T cell receptor (beta chain). Its target is unknown. The CDR3 sequence is 20 residues long. Trimming cost V 6 bases and J 0 bases; bases outside gene matches: 14. CDR1 SGHAT and CDR2 FQNNGV come from the germline V gene. This sample was included in a study of CD8+CD57+ T cells in acquired aplastic anemia. Notes on the study in general: A set of twenty-nine CD8+ CDR3 sequences was shared between patients and controls, and these sequences appeared highly expressed in patients.

Patients chosen for sequencing had CD8+CD57+ cells that had expanded, as shown by flow cytometry. In all patients, the disease was severe acquired aplastic anemia. The blood sampling took place in patients who had so far received no therapy. The template for TCR beta VDJ and CDR3 sequence profiling was genomic DNA. One entry per CDR3 protein, called by TCRdb with MiXCR from the reads. The sample records under 200,000 distinct CDR3 sequences, about 48% being singletons. This clonotype originated in a human donor with aplastic anemia. The chain has TRBV11-2 and TRBJ1-4; 12 bases fit TRBD1. The material sequenced was sorted CD4+, CD8+, or CD8+CD57+ T cells (not recorded which) from PBMCs. The CDR3 spells CASSRTRDRGHTSTNEKLFF. The CDR3 DNA follows: TGTGCCAGCAGTCGGACCCGGGACAGGGGGCATACTTCAACTAATGAAAAACTGTTTTTT.